Below, 14 T cell receptor beta chains from the same sample are listed, as sequenced in a study of blood T cell repertoires in COVID-19. Using immunoSEQ multiplex PCR, the repertoire was profiled, and TCRdb retains in-frame clones only, with some absent. The sample includes more than 300,000 clones, about nine tenths of them seen just once. Sequencing used PBMCs or T cells enriched from blood (not recorded which). The receptor source for this set is a man aged 30-40 years who had recovered from COVID-19.

This chain joins TRBV12-3 or TRBV12-4 and TRBJ1-6; 7 bases fit TRBD1. The V gene end was trimmed by 8 bases and the J gene end by 7 bases; junction bases not matched to a gene: 5. The CDR3 consists of 13 residues. CDR3 DNA: TGTGCCAGCCAAGGGGGCTGGAATTCACCCCTCCACTTT. Protein: CASQGGWNSPLHF.

The rearrangement joins TRBV5-1 to TRBJ2-7; possible D gene TRBD2, 6 bases. This CDR3 has 15 amino acids. Germline V gene data show CDR1 as SGHRS and CDR2 as YFSETQ. V dropped 2 bases and J dropped 2 bases, with 14 bases sitting between them. For the CDR3, the DNA is TGCGCCAGCAGCTTCTCGACGGGACTTACCTACGAGCAGTACTTC. Its translation: CASSFSTGLTYEQYF.

This clone was recorded once. The V gene is TRBV29-1, the J gene TRBJ1-1; weak D call: TRBD1 (6 bases). Germline lookup yields CDR1 SQVTM and CDR2 ANQGSEA. Trimming took 1 base from V and 2 from J, leaving 14 bases between them. This CDR3 is built from 15 residues. The CDR3 spells CSVEGPGGGNTEAFF. In DNA form, the CDR3 reads TGCAGCGTTGAAGGCCCTGGGGGGGGCAACACTGAAGCTTTCTTT.

The rearrangement uses TRBV27 and TRBJ1-2; no firm D call. Germline V gives CDR1 MNHEY, CDR2 SMNVEV (reference sequence). The CDR3 length is 14 residues. Trimming stripped 3 bases from V and 4 bases from J, with 12 bases between. The CDR3 DNA reads TGTGCCAGCAGTTTGAAGGCGGGGTCCTATGGCTACACCTTC. This sequence encodes CASSLKAGSYGYTF.

The CDR3 reads CASSESLGGGVPYEQYF. The DNA of the CDR3 is TGTGCCAGCAGTGAATCCCTTGGGGGGGGAGTCCCCTACGAGCAGTACTTC. The chain links TRBV25-1 to TRBJ2-7; TRBD2 matches at 7 bases. Germline V gene lookup returns CDR1 MGHDK and CDR2 SYGVNS. The CDR3 runs to 17 residues. Trimming at V came to 1 base and at J to 2 bases, leaving 11 bases not matched to a gene.

The genes are TRBV11-3 and TRBJ1-5, with TRBD1 as a possible D gene (5 bases). The CDR3 consists of 18 residues. The germline V gene encodes CDR1 SGHNT and CDR2 YENEEA. Between the trimmed V and J ends, which lost 1 base and 2 bases, there was a span of 18 bases. The CDR3 DNA is TGTGCCAGCAGCTTAGGGGGCAGGGAACGTGCTTGCAATCAGCCCCAGCATTTT. This codes for CASSLGGRERACNQPQHF.

The CDR3 sequence: CSASELRNTEAFF. Here the CDR3 DNA reads TGCAGTGCTAGTGAGCTGAGGAACACTGAAGCTTTCTTT. The V gene is TRBV20-1, the J gene TRBJ1-1; the D is unclear. Germline values: CDR1 DFQATT, CDR2 SNEGSKA (reference sequence). The V end was cut by 3 bases, the J end by 1 base, with 9 bases between. The CDR3 contains 13 residues.

This chain joins TRBV13 and TRBJ2-1; D is possibly TRBD1 (5 bases). The CDR3 length is 15 residues. The V gene lost 7 bases and the J gene lost 4 bases, with 17 bases spanning the gap. CDR1 PRHDT and CDR2 FYEKMQ come from the germline V gene (reference sequence). This CDR3 reads CASTSLNGAYNEQFF. The CDR3 bases are TGTGCCAGCACCTCCCTTAATGGGGCGTACAATGAGCAGTTCTTC. Using reference TRBV13 and TRBJ2-1 for the parts outside the CDR3, the full variable domain is AAGVIQSPRHLIKEKRETATLKCYPIPRHDTVYWYQQGPGQDPQFLISFYEKMQSDKGSIPDRFSAQQFSDYHSELNMSSLELGDSALYFCASTSLNGAYNEQFFGPGTRLTVL.

The chain has TRBV29-1 and TRBJ1-2, with D hard to call. The germline V gene encodes CDR1 SQVTM and CDR2 ANQGSEA. The V gene lost 5 bases and the J gene lost 8 bases, with 12 bases spanning the gap. The CDR3 totals 11 residues. CDR3 nucleotide sequence: TGCAGCGTTCCGAGGGTAGGAGGCTACACCTTC. This gives the protein CSVPRVGGYTF.

The chain has TRBV11-2 and TRBJ1-1; no firm D call. V was clipped by 3 bases and J by 0 bases, with 14 bases between them. CDR1 SGHAT and CDR2 FQNNGV come from the germline V gene. The CDR3 totals 16 residues. CDR3 in amino acids: CASSLVKGDLNTEAFF. The CDR3 DNA sequence: TGTGCCAGCAGCTTGGTCAAGGGAGATCTGAACACTGAAGCTTTCTTT.

The chain has TRBV2 and TRBJ1-3; D ambiguous. Trimming took 3 bases from V and 0 from J, leaving 6 bases between them. Germline CDR1 and CDR2: SNHLY and FYNNEI. The CDR3 is made up of 14 amino acids. The CDR3 DNA sequence: TGTGCCAGCAGTGATTACGGCTCTGGAAACACCATATATTTT. As protein: CASSDYGSGNTIYF.

V and J are TRBV5-4 and TRBJ2-2; 12 bases are a match to TRBD2. Germline V CDR1 and CDR2: SGHNT, YYREEE (reference sequence). Unmatched junction bases numbered 7, after V lost 1 base and J lost 6 bases. The CDR3 has 17 amino acids. As DNA, the CDR3 is TGTGCCAGCAGCTTGTCCCGACTAGCGGGAGATCCCGGGGAGCTGTTTTTT. Protein sequence: CASSLSRLAGDPGELFF.

V gene TRBV14 combines with J gene TRBJ1-6; no firm D call. CDR3 length equals 13 residues. Trimming left V 6 bases short and J 8 bases short, with 11 bases between. Germline CDR1 SGHDN, CDR2 FVKESK. The CDR3 bases are TGTGCCAGCAGTTCGTCCCGGGATTCACCCCTCCACTTT. Encoded protein: CASSSSRDSPLHF. Together with reference TRBV14 and TRBJ1-6, the CDR3 gives the full variable domain: EAGVTQFPSHSVIEKGQTVTLRCDPISGHDNLYWYRRVMGKEIKFLLHFVKESKQDESGMPNNRFLAERTGGTYSTLKVQPAELEDSGVYFCASSSSRDSPLHFGNGTRLTVT.

The rearrangement links TRBV7-8 to TRBJ2-7, with no clear D. The V gene's germline CDR1 is SGHVS and CDR2 FQNEAQ. The CDR3 sequence is 14 residues long. Trimming took off 1 base at V and 2 bases at J, with 9 bases between the two ends. CDR3 residues: CASSLGVGAYEQYF. As DNA, the CDR3 is TGTGCCAGCAGCTTAGGCGTCGGAGCCTACGAGCAGTACTTC.